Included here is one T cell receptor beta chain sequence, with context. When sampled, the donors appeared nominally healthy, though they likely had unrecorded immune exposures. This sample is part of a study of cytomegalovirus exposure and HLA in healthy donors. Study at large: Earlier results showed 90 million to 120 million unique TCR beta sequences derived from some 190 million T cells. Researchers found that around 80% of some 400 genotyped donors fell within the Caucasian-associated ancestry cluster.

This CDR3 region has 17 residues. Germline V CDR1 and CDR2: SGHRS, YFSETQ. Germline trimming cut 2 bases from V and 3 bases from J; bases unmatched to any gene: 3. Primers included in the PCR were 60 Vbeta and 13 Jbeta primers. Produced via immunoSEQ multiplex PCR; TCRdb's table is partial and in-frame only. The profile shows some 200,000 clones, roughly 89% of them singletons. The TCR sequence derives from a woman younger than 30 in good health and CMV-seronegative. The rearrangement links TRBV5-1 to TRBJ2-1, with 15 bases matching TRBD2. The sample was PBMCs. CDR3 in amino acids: CASSLGTSGGYYNEQFF. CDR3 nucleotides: TGCGCCAGCAGCTTAGGGACTAGCGGGGGGTACTACAATGAGCAGTTCTTC.